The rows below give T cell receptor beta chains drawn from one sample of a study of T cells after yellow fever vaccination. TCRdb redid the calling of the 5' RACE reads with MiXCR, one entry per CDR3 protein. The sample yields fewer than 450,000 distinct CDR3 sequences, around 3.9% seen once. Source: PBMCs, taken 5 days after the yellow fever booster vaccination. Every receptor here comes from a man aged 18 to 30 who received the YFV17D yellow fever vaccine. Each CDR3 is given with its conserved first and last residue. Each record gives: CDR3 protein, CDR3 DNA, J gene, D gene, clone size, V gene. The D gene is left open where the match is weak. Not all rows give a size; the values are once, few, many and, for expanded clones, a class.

CDR3aa: CASSYSAGELFF
CDR3nt: TGTGCCAGCAGTTACTCAGCCGGGGAGCTGTTTTTT
j_gene: TRBJ2-2
d_gene: .
abundance: .
v_gene: TRBV6-5

CDR3aa: CASSPTDDNTLTEAFF
CDR3nt: TGTGCCAGCTCACCTACGGACGATAATACCCTCACTGAAGCTTTCTTT
j_gene: TRBJ1-1
d_gene: .
abundance: .
v_gene: TRBV18

CDR3aa: CASSLRQGAYNSPLHF
CDR3nt: TGTGCCAGCAGCCTGAGACAGGGCGCCTATAATTCACCCCTCCACTTT
j_gene: TRBJ1-6
d_gene: TRBD1
abundance: .
v_gene: TRBV11-1

CDR3aa: CASSRGLAGARTDTQYF
CDR3nt: TGTGCCAGCAGCCGGGGACTAGCGGGGGCGAGGACAGATACGCAGTATTTT
j_gene: TRBJ2-3
d_gene: TRBD2
abundance: many
v_gene: TRBV6-5

CDR3aa: CASSRRGTSGGEQFF
CDR3nt: TGTGCCAGCAGTCGAAGGGGGACTAGCGGGGGTGAGCAGTTCTTC
j_gene: TRBJ2-1
d_gene: TRBD2
abundance: few
v_gene: TRBV6-5

CDR3aa: CSAGASSYGYTF
CDR3nt: TGCAGTGCTGGGGCCTCCTCCTATGGCTACACCTTC
j_gene: TRBJ1-2
d_gene: .
abundance: many
v_gene: TRBV20-1

CDR3aa: CASSLGPGSGVNIQYF
CDR3nt: TGCGCCAGCAGCTTGGGTCCGGGTTCAGGGGTGAACATTCAGTACTTC
j_gene: TRBJ2-4
d_gene: .
abundance: many
v_gene: TRBV5-1

CDR3aa: CASSPISQEKLFF
CDR3nt: TGTGCCAGCTCACCGATAAGCCAGGAAAAACTGTTTTTT
j_gene: TRBJ1-4
d_gene: .
abundance: .
v_gene: TRBV18

CDR3aa: CASSHQFGGATDTQYF
CDR3nt: TGTGCCAGCAGCCACCAGTTTGGGGGGGCTACAGATACGCAGTATTTT
j_gene: TRBJ2-3
d_gene: .
abundance: many
v_gene: TRBV5-6

CDR3aa: CASSQDARGVPDTQYF
CDR3nt: TGCGCCAGCAGCCAAGATGCCAGGGGTGTCCCAGATACGCAGTATTTT
j_gene: TRBJ2-3
d_gene: .
abundance: few
v_gene: TRBV4-1

CDR3aa: CASSSGTGQVAGYTF
CDR3nt: TGCGCCAGCAGCTCGGGGACAGGCCAGGTGGCTGGCTACACCTTC
j_gene: TRBJ1-2
d_gene: TRBD1
abundance: .
v_gene: TRBV5-1

CDR3aa: CSVDSGEATEAFF
CDR3nt: TGCAGCGTTGACTCAGGGGAGGCCACTGAAGCTTTCTTT
j_gene: TRBJ1-1
d_gene: .
abundance: few
v_gene: TRBV29-1

CDR3aa: CASSLGANQPQHF
CDR3nt: TGCGCCAGCAGCTTAGGGGCCAATCAGCCCCAGCATTTT
j_gene: TRBJ1-5
d_gene: .
abundance: many
v_gene: TRBV5-1

CDR3aa: CSARNPSGGETQYF
CDR3nt: TGCAGTGCAAGGAATCCTAGCGGGGGGGAGACCCAGTACTTC
j_gene: TRBJ2-5
d_gene: TRBD2
abundance: few
v_gene: TRBV20-1

CDR3aa: CASSNPNGRWTEAFF
CDR3nt: TGTGCCAGCAGCAATCCTAATGGGCGGTGGACTGAAGCTTTCTTT
j_gene: TRBJ1-1
d_gene: .
abundance: few
v_gene: TRBV12-3/TRBV12-4

CDR3aa: CASSIHFLAGENNEQFF
CDR3nt: TGTGCCAGTAGTATACATTTCCTAGCGGGGGAGAACAATGAGCAGTTCTTC
j_gene: TRBJ2-1
d_gene: TRBD2
abundance: .
v_gene: TRBV19

CDR3aa: CASSQGGAGPNEQFF
CDR3nt: TGCGCCAGCAGCCAAGGAGGTGCAGGGCCAAATGAGCAGTTCTTC
j_gene: TRBJ2-1
d_gene: .
abundance: many
v_gene: TRBV4-3

CDR3aa: CASSYPTGNYGYTF
CDR3nt: TGTGCCAGCAGCTACCCGACAGGGAACTATGGCTACACCTTC
j_gene: TRBJ1-2
d_gene: TRBD1
abundance: many
v_gene: TRBV4-2

CDR3aa: CASSTRGQGNTDTQYF
CDR3nt: TGCGCCAGCAGCACCCGGGGACAGGGGAACACAGATACGCAGTATTTT
j_gene: TRBJ2-3
d_gene: TRBD1
abundance: few
v_gene: TRBV5-1

CDR3aa: CASSLWGAGELFF
CDR3nt: TGTGCCAGCAGCTTATGGGGGGCCGGGGAGCTGTTTTTT
j_gene: TRBJ2-2
d_gene: .
abundance: many
v_gene: TRBV7-2

CDR3aa: CASSQGIDARELFF
CDR3nt: TGTGCCAGCAGCCAAGGAATAGATGCCCGGGAGCTGTTTTTT
j_gene: TRBJ2-2
d_gene: .
abundance: many
v_gene: TRBV4-2

CDR3aa: CASSRQGLVRSGANVLTF
CDR3nt: TGTGCCAGCAGCCGCCAGGGGCTCGTTAGGTCTGGGGCCAACGTCCTGACTTTC
j_gene: TRBJ2-6
d_gene: .
abundance: .
v_gene: TRBV7-6

CDR3aa: CASSYRADNQPQHF
CDR3nt: TGTGCCAGCAGTTACAGGGCAGATAATCAGCCCCAGCATTTT
j_gene: TRBJ1-5
d_gene: .
abundance: .
v_gene: TRBV6-5

CDR3aa: CASSQDLAGGPNEQFF
CDR3nt: TGCGCCAGCAGCCAAGATCTAGCGGGGGGGCCGAATGAGCAGTTCTTC
j_gene: TRBJ2-1
d_gene: TRBD2
abundance: .
v_gene: TRBV4-3

CDR3aa: CASSGPRGGFSYEQYF
CDR3nt: TGTGCCAGCAGTGGCCCGCGGGGGGGGTTCTCCTACGAGCAGTACTTC
j_gene: TRBJ2-7
d_gene: TRBD2
abundance: few
v_gene: TRBV2

CDR3aa: CASSHRGPGELFF
CDR3nt: TGTGCCAGCAGTCACAGGGGTCCCGGGGAGCTGTTTTTT
j_gene: TRBJ2-2
d_gene: TRBD1
abundance: .
v_gene: TRBV27

CDR3aa: CASSIDHGGPYEQYF
CDR3nt: TGTGCCAGTAGTATAGATCATGGAGGTCCCTACGAGCAGTACTTC
j_gene: TRBJ2-7
d_gene: .
abundance: few
v_gene: TRBV19

CDR3aa: CAISEDLGHAAFYGYTF
CDR3nt: TGTGCCATCAGTGAGGACCTGGGGCACGCGGCATTTTACGGCTACACCTTC
j_gene: TRBJ1-2
d_gene: .
abundance: .
v_gene: TRBV10-3

CDR3aa: CASSLLIVGASGAKNIQYF
CDR3nt: TGTGCCAGCAGCTTACTAATAGTCGGCGCGAGTGGAGCCAAAAACATTCAGTACTTC
j_gene: TRBJ2-4
d_gene: .
abundance: .
v_gene: TRBV7-2

CDR3aa: CASSLGYGTGELFF
CDR3nt: TGTGCCAGCAGCTTGGGATACGGGACCGGGGAGCTGTTTTTT
j_gene: TRBJ2-2
d_gene: .
abundance: few
v_gene: TRBV5-8

CDR3aa: CASRLSSHEQFF
CDR3nt: TGTGCCAGCAGACTCTCGTCCCATGAGCAGTTCTTC
j_gene: TRBJ2-1
d_gene: .
abundance: .
v_gene: TRBV5-4

CDR3aa: CASSLMGQGYNEQFF
CDR3nt: TGCGCCAGCAGCTTGATGGGACAGGGGTACAATGAGCAGTTCTTC
j_gene: TRBJ2-1
d_gene: TRBD1
abundance: few
v_gene: TRBV5-1

CDR3aa: CASSRPGRTYEQYF
CDR3nt: TGTGCCAGCAGCCGCCCAGGGCGGACCTACGAGCAGTACTTC
j_gene: TRBJ2-7
d_gene: .
abundance: few
v_gene: TRBV4-2

CDR3aa: CSALTRTDTQYF
CDR3nt: TGCAGTGCCCTTACCCGGACAGATACGCAGTATTTT
j_gene: TRBJ2-3
d_gene: .
abundance: many
v_gene: TRBV20-1

CDR3aa: CASSLDPSAVSYEQYF
CDR3nt: TGTGCCAGCAGCTTGGACCCATCAGCGGTGTCCTACGAGCAGTACTTC
j_gene: TRBJ2-7
d_gene: .
abundance: few
v_gene: TRBV5-5

CDR3aa: CASSQGAGASKNIQYF
CDR3nt: TGTGCCAGCAGCCAAGGAGCGGGGGCCTCCAAAAACATTCAGTACTTC
j_gene: TRBJ2-4
d_gene: TRBD2
abundance: .
v_gene: TRBV14

CDR3aa: CASSPMTGDSLETQYF
CDR3nt: TGTGCCAGCTCACCCATGACAGGGGATTCTTTGGAGACCCAGTACTTC
j_gene: TRBJ2-5
d_gene: TRBD1
abundance: .
v_gene: TRBV18

CDR3aa: CSAPRGGVEFF
CDR3nt: TGCAGTGCCCCAAGGGGGGGGGTAGAGTTCTTC
j_gene: TRBJ2-1
d_gene: .
abundance: few
v_gene: TRBV20-1

CDR3aa: CASSVEVGSNIQYF
CDR3nt: TGTGCCAGCAGCGTAGAGGTGGGCTCTAACATTCAGTACTTC
j_gene: TRBJ2-4
d_gene: .
abundance: many
v_gene: TRBV9

CDR3aa: CARSQLGDPPYNEQFF
CDR3nt: TGTGCCAGAAGCCAACTGGGGGACCCACCTTACAATGAGCAGTTCTTC
j_gene: TRBJ2-1
d_gene: .
abundance: .
v_gene: TRBV5-3

CDR3aa: CASSFGLMGSGANVLTF
CDR3nt: TGTGCCAGCAGCTTCGGGCTTATGGGATCTGGGGCCAACGTCCTGACTTTC
j_gene: TRBJ2-6
d_gene: .
abundance: many
v_gene: TRBV7-3

CDR3aa: CASILADRPYEQYF
CDR3nt: TGTGCCAGCATCTTAGCGGACCGCCCCTACGAGCAGTACTTC
j_gene: TRBJ2-7
d_gene: .
abundance: .
v_gene: TRBV2

CDR3aa: CASSDRTGSTDTQYF
CDR3nt: TGCGCCAGCAGCGATCGGACAGGTAGCACAGATACGCAGTATTTT
j_gene: TRBJ2-3
d_gene: TRBD1
abundance: few
v_gene: TRBV5-1

CDR3aa: CASVSDNEQFF
CDR3nt: TGTGCCAGCGTGAGCGACAATGAGCAGTTCTTC
j_gene: TRBJ2-1
d_gene: .
abundance: few
v_gene: TRBV7-9

CDR3aa: CAISEGNYYGYTF
CDR3nt: TGTGCCATCAGTGAGGGCAACTACTATGGCTACACCTTC
j_gene: TRBJ1-2
d_gene: .
abundance: .
v_gene: TRBV10-3

CDR3aa: CASSLNIRDTQYF
CDR3nt: TGTGCCAGCAGCTTAAACATCCGAGATACGCAGTATTTT
j_gene: TRBJ2-3
d_gene: .
abundance: many
v_gene: TRBV7-3